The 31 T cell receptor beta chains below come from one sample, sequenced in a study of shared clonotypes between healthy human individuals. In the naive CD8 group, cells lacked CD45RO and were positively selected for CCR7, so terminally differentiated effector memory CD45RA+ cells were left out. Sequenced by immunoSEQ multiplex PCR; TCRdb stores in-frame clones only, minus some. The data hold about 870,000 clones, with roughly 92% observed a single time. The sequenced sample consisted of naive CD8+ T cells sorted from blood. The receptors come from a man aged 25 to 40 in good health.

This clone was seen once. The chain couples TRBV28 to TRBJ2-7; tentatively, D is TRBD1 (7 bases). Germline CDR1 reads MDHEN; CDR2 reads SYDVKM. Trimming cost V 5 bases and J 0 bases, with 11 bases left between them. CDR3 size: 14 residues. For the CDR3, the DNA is TGTGCCAGCAGTAGACAGGGACTCTCCTACGAGCAGTACTTC. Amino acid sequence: CASSRQGLSYEQYF. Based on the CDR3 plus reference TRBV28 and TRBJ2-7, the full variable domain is DVKVTQSSRYLVKRTGEKVFLECVQDMDHENMFWYRQDPGLGLRLIYFSYDVKMKEKGDIPEGYSVSREKKERFSLILESASTNQTSMYLCASSRQGLSYEQYFGPGTRLTVT.

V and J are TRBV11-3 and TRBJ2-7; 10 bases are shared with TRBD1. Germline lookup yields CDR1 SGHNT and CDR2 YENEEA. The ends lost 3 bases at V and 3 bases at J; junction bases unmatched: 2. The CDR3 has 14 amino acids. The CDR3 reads CASSFRTGGYEQYF. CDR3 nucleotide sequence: TGTGCCAGCAGCTTTCGGACAGGGGGCTACGAGCAGTACTTC.

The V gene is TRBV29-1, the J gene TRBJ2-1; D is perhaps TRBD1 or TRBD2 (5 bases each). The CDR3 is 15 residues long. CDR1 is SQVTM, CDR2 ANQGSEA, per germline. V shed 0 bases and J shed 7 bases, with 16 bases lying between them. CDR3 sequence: CSVEDPGPKGNEQFF. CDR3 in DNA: TGCAGCGTTGAAGACCCGGGACCCAAAGGGAATGAGCAGTTCTTC.

The CDR3 nucleotides read TGCGCCAGCACTAGCGGATCTACCTACGAGCAGTACTTC. It translates to CASTSGSTYEQYF. The J gene is TRBJ2-7, the V gene TRBV10-2, with 7 positions matching TRBD2. V gave up 7 bases and J gave up 2 bases; unmatched junction bases: 5. CDR1 and CDR2 (germline): WSHSY, SAAADI. The CDR3 covers 13 residues.

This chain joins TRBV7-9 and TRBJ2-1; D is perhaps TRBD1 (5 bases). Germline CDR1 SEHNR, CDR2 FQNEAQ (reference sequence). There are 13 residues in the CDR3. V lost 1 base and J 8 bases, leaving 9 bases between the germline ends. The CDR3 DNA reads TGTGCCAGCAGCTTAGAGGGGTTCGATGAGCAGTTCTTC. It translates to CASSLEGFDEQFF. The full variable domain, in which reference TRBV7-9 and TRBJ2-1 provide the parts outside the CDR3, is DTGVSQNPRHKITKRGQNVTFRCDPISEHNRLYWYRQTLGQGPEFLTYFQNEAQLEKSRLLSDRFSAERPKGSFSTLEIQRTEQGDSAMYLCASSLEGFDEQFFGPGTRLTVL.

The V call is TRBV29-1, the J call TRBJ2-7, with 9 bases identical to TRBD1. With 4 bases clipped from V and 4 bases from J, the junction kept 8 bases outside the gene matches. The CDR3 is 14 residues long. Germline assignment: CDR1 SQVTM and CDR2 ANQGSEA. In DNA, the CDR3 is TGCAGCGTTGTATTACAGGGGGCCTCGTACGAGCAGTACTTC. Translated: CSVVLQGASYEQYF.

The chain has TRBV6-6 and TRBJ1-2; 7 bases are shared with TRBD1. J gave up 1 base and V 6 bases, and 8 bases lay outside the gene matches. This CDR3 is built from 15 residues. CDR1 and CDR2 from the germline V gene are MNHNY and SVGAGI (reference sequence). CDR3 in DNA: TGTGCCAGCAGCCTACAAGCAGGGGGTAACTATGGCTACACCTTC. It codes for CASSLQAGGNYGYTF.

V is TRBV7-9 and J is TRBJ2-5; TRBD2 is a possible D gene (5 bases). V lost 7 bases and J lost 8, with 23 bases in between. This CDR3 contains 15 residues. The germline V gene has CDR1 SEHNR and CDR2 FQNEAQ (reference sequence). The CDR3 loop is CASIQNRGRHRTQYF. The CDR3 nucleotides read TGTGCCAGCATCCAAAATCGGGGTCGCCATCGTACCCAGTACTTC.

In nucleotides, the CDR3 is TGTGCCTGGAGCGCGGACAGGGTCAATGAGCAGTTCTTC. Translating it yields CAWSADRVNEQFF. The chain couples TRBV30 to TRBJ2-1; 8 bases match TRBD1. Looked up from germline, CDR1 is GTSNPN and CDR2 is SVGIG (reference sequence). The CDR3 runs to 13 residues. Trimming at V came to 3 bases and at J to 6 bases, leaving 4 bases not matched to a gene.

CDR3 DNA: TGCGCCAGCAGCTTGGCGGCAGGGACGTACAATGAGCAGTTCTTC. Amino acid sequence: CASSLAAGTYNEQFF. The chain recombines TRBV5-1 with TRBJ2-1, with D possibly called TRBD1 or TRBD2 (5 bases each). The CDR3 runs 15 residues. V was pared by 0 bases and J by 4 bases, with 11 bases between. Germline assignment: CDR1 SGHRS and CDR2 YFSETQ.

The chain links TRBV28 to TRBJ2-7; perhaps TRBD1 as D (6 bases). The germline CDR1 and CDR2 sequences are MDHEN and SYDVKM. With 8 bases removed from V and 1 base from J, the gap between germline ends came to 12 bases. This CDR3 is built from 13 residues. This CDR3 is CASRSTGSYEQYF. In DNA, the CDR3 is TGTGCCAGCCGATCGACAGGTTCCTACGAGCAGTACTTC.

In DNA form, the CDR3 reads TGTGCCAGCACCATACAGCGGGAGGTCGACAATGAGCAGTTCTTC. Translated: CASTIQREVDNEQFF. The chain uses TRBV7-9 and TRBJ2-1; 9 bases match TRBD2. Germline V gene data show CDR1 as SEHNR and CDR2 as FQNEAQ (reference sequence). The CDR3 is made up of 15 amino acids. With V trimmed by 7 bases and J by 5 bases, 9 bases remained unmatched.

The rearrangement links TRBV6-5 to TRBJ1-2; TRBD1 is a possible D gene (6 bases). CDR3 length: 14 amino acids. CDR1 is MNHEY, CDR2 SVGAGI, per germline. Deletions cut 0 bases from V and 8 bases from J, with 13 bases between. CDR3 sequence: CASSYSWGGEGYTF. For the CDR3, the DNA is TGTGCCAGCAGTTACTCGTGGGGGGGCGAAGGCTACACCTTC.

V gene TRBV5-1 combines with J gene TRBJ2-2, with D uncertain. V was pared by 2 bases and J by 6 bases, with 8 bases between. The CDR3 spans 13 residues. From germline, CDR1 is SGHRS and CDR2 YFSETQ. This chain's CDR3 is CASSFGGAGELFF. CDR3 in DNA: TGCGCCAGCAGCTTTGGTGGCGCCGGGGAGCTGTTTTTT.

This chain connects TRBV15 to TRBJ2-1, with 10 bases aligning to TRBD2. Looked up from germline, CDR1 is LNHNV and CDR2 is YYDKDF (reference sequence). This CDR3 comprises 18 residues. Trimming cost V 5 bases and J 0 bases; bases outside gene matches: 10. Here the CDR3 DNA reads TGTGCCACCAGCTCCACTAGCGGGATAACAAGCTCCTACAATGAGCAGTTCTTC. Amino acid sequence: CATSSTSGITSSYNEQFF.

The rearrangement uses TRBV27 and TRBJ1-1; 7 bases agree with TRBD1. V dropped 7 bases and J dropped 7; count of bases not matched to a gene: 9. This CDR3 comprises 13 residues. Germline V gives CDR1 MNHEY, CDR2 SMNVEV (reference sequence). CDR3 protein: CASTTTGAIEAFF. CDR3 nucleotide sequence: TGTGCCAGCACTACTACAGGGGCCATTGAAGCTTTCTTT.

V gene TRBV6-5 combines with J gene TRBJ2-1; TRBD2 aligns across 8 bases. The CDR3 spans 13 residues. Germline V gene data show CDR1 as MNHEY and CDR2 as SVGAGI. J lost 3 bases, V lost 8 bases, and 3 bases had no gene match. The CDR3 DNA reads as TGTGCCAGCTCCACTAGCGGCTACAATGAGCAGTTCTTC. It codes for CASSTSGYNEQFF.

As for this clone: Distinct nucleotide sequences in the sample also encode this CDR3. The CDR3 here is CASSLSRSSYEQYF. The CDR3 region has the DNA TGTGCCAGCAGTTTATCCCGCAGCTCCTACGAGCAGTACTTC. J is TRBJ2-7 and V is TRBV27, with unresolved D. CDR3 length equals 14 residues. V gave up 0 bases and J gave up 0 bases, with 6 bases separating them. Germline V gene lookup returns CDR1 MNHEY and CDR2 SMNVEV (reference sequence).

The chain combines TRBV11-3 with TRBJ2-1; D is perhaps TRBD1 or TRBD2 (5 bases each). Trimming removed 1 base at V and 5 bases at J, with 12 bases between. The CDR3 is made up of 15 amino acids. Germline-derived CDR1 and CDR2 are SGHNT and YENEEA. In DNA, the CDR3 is TGTGCCAGCAGCTTAGGAGGGGCTGGTCACAATGAGCAGTTCTTC. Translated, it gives CASSLGGAGHNEQFF.

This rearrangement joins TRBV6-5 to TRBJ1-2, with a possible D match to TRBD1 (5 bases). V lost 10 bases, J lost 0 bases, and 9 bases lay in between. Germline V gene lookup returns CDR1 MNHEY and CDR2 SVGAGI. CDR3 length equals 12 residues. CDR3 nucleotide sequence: TGTGCCACCTGGGGGGCTAACTATGGCTACACCTTC. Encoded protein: CATWGANYGYTF.

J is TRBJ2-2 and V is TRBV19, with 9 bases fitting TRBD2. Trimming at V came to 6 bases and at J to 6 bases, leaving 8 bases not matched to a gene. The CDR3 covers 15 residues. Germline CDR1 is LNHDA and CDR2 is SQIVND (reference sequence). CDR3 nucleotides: TGTGCCAGTAGCCCCGGACTAGCGAGCCCCGGGGAGCTGTTTTTT. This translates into CASSPGLASPGELFF.

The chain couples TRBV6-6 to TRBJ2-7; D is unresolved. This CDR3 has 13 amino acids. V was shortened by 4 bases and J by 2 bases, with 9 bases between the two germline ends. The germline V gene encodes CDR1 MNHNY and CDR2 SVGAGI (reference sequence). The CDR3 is CASSWNKPYEQYF. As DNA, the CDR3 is TGTGCCAGCAGTTGGAACAAACCCTACGAGCAGTACTTC.

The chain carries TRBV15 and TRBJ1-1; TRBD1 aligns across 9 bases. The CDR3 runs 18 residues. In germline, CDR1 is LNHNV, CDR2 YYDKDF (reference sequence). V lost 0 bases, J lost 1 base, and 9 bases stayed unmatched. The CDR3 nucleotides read TGTGCCACCAGCAGAGATTTGATACCGGGACAGGGGAACACTGAAGCTTTCTTT. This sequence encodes CATSRDLIPGQGNTEAFF.

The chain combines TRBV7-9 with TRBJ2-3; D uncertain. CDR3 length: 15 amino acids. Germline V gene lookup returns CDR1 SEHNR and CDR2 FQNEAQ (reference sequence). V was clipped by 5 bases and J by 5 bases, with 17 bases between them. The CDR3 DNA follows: TGTGCCAGCAGCGACCCAACGGGTCATGAAGATACGCAGTATTTT. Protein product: CASSDPTGHEDTQYF.

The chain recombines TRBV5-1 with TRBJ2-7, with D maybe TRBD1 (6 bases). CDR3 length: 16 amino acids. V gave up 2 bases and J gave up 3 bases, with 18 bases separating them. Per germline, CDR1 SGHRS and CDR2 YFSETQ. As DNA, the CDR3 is TGCGCCAGCAGCTTAGATCTCAGGGGAGTGGACTACGAGCAGTACTTC. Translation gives CASSLDLRGVDYEQYF.

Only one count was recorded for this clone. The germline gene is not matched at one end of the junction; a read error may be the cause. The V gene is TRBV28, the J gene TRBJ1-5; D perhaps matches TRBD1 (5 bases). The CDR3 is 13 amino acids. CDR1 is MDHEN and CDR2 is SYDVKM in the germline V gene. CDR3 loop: CASSFRGKQPQHF. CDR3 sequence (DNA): TGTGCCAGCAGTTTTAGGGGCAAGCAGCCCCAGCATTTT.

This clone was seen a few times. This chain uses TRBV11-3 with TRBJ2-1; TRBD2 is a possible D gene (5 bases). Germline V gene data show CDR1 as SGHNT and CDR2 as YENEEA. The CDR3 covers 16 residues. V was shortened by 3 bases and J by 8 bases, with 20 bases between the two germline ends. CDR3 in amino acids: CASSLSFSALGDEQFF. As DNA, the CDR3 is TGTGCCAGCAGCTTGTCCTTTTCGGCACTAGGCGATGAGCAGTTCTTC.

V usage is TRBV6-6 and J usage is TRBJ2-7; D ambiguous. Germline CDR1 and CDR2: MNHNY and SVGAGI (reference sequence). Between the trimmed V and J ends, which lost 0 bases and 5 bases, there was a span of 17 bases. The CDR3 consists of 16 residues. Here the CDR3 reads CASSYSLPGLGDEQYF. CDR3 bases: TGTGCCAGCAGTTACTCCCTGCCTGGCCTTGGAGACGAGCAGTACTTC.

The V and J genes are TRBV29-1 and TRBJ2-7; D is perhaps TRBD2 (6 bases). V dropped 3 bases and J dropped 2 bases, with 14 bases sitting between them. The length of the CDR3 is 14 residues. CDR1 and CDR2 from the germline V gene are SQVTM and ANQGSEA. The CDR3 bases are TGCAGCGTTGAGGAAGGGCGGGGTACCTACGAGCAGTACTTC. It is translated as CSVEEGRGTYEQYF.

As DNA, the CDR3 is TGTGCCATCAGTCCCGGGACTCTCCCCGGCCAGCCCCAGCATTTT. Its translation is CAISPGTLPGQPQHF. The gene calls are TRBV10-3 and TRBJ1-5, with D possibly being TRBD1 (5 bases). Trimming removed 5 bases from V and 7 bases from J, with 18 bases in between. The CDR3 totals 15 residues. CDR1 is ENHRY and CDR2 is SYGVKD in the germline V gene.

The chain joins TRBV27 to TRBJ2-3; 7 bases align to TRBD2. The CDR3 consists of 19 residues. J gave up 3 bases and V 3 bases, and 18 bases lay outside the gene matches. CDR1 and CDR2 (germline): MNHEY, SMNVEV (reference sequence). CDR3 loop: CASSLAKAGWLQKTDTQYF. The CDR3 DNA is TGTGCCAGCAGTTTGGCAAAAGCGGGATGGTTGCAGAAAACAGATACGCAGTATTTT.